This is a list of T cell receptor beta chains from one sample in a study of control samples from healthy donors and cancer patients. Method: immunoSEQ multiplex PCR; TCRdb's copy keeps in-frame clones and lacks some. Seen here are 70,000 or so clones, nearly 85% observed once, and the top ten hold 25% to 30%. The specimen was blood. The receptors here all came from a man aged 50-59 years in good health. CDR3s leave out the opening cysteine and the closing phenylalanine or tryptophan.

TRBV16 ASAIIRADTQY
TRBV27 ASSLSSGDGYYGYT
TRBV7-3 ASSVTGLGELF
TRBV19 ASSIRQDSYEQY
TRBV7-2 ASSLAHSLEAF
TRBV4-3 ASSQRDGAGGYT
TRBV5-1 ASSLQVGPNYGYT
TRBV5-5 ASSLRGKTEAF
TRBV3-1/TRBV3-2 ASSQVNGFYEQY
TRBV5-1 ASSSLIALSRNEQF
TRBV12-3/TRBV12-4 ASGDRVYIQY
TRBV5-1 ASTPSAGDTGELF
TRBV10-1 ASSENIASAKNIQY
TRBV7-9 ASSPTTGGRETQY
TRBV9 ASSDGFSDWSGTQY
TRBV28 ASSSPDRMNTEAF
TRBV7-2 ASSLDRGLGYT
TRBV7-6 ASSLDITTRQY
TRBV9 ASSVDWEGSPLH
TRBV5-5 ASTDPDTYSSYNSPLH
TRBV5-1 ASRLAGGPYNEQF
TRBV7-3 ASSAAPSLEQF
TRBV7-2 ASSLVGGGAYEQY
TRBV29-1 SVDRGGKGYT
TRBV28 ASSLEQGARLFSNYGYT
TRBV28 ASSLGESGNTEAF
TRBV7-9 ASSSPAGVGGNEQF
TRBV10-3 AIMFNGAGDMEDTQY
TRBV5-4 ASSYPQGAGTGELF